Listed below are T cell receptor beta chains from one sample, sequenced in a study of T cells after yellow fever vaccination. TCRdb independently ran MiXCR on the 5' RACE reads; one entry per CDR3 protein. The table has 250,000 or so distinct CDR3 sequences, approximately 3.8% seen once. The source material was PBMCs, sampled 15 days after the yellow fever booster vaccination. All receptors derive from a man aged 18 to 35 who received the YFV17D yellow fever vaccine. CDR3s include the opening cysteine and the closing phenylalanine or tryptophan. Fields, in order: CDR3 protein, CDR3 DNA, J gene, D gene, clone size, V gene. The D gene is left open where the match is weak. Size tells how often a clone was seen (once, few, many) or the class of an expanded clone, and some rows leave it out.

CDR3: CASSPRGVGGELFF
DNA: TGTGCCAGCAGTCCCCGGGGGGTGGGAGGGGAGCTGTTTTTT
J: TRBJ2-2
D: TRBD2
size: many
V: TRBV12-3/TRBV12-4

CDR3: CASGHQPQHF
DNA: TGTGCCAGCGGCCATCAGCCCCAGCATTTT
J: TRBJ1-5
D: -
size: -
V: TRBV6-6

CDR3: CASSPGGVNTEAFF
DNA: TGCGCCAGCAGCCCAGGTGGCGTGAACACTGAAGCTTTCTTT
J: TRBJ1-1
D: -
size: many
V: TRBV5-1

CDR3: CATRDTSSYEQYF
DNA: TGTGCCACCCGGGACACTAGCTCCTACGAGCAGTACTTC
J: TRBJ2-7
D: -
size: many
V: TRBV10-3

CDR3: CASRNQMGRETQYF
DNA: TGTGCCAGCAGAAATCAGATGGGACGGGAGACCCAGTACTTC
J: TRBJ2-5
D: -
size: many
V: TRBV12-3/TRBV12-4

CDR3: CASSLDGGSGNTIYF
DNA: TGCGCCAGCAGCTTGGATGGGGGCTCTGGAAACACCATATATTTT
J: TRBJ1-3
D: -
size: many
V: TRBV5-1

CDR3: CASSLPPGLGETQYF
DNA: TGTGCCAGCAGCTTACCCCCGGGACTAGGGGAGACCCAGTACTTC
J: TRBJ2-5
D: TRBD2
size: -
V: TRBV7-2

CDR3: CASALVRNQPQHF
DNA: TGTGCCAGCGCCCTGGTCCGCAATCAGCCCCAGCATTTT
J: TRBJ1-5
D: -
size: many
V: TRBV12-3/TRBV12-4

CDR3: CSARDSGGVNEQYF
DNA: TGCAGTGCTAGAGATTCCGGGGGTGTCAACGAGCAGTACTTC
J: TRBJ2-7
D: -
size: -
V: TRBV20-1

CDR3: CAISEGQGENTDTQYF
DNA: TGTGCCATCAGTGAGGGACAGGGAGAGAACACAGATACGCAGTATTTT
J: TRBJ2-3
D: TRBD1
size: many
V: TRBV10-3

CDR3: CATAQGAYQPQHF
DNA: TGTGCCACCGCTCAGGGGGCCTATCAGCCCCAGCATTTT
J: TRBJ1-5
D: TRBD1
size: many
V: TRBV24-1

CDR3: CATSRDYGYTF
DNA: TGTGCCACCAGCAGGGACTATGGCTACACCTTC
J: TRBJ1-2
D: -
size: many
V: TRBV15

CDR3: CASSLAVSPNEQFF
DNA: TGTGCCAGCAGCTTGGCCGTTAGTCCCAATGAGCAGTTCTTC
J: TRBJ2-1
D: -
size: many
V: TRBV5-5

CDR3: CASSPRDRFNYGYTF
DNA: TGTGCCAGCAGCCCCCGGGACAGGTTTAACTATGGCTACACCTTC
J: TRBJ1-2
D: TRBD1
size: many
V: TRBV7-2

CDR3: CASSLSPKGGAGELFF
DNA: TGTGCCAGCAGCTTATCCCCCAAAGGAGGCGCCGGGGAGCTGTTTTTT
J: TRBJ2-2
D: -
size: many
V: TRBV11-2

CDR3: CASSQENFGGDYNEQFF
DNA: TGTGCCAGCAGCCAAGAAAACTTCGGGGGAGATTACAATGAGCAGTTCTTC
J: TRBJ2-1
D: -
size: many
V: TRBV3-1

CDR3: CASSQQRQKNTEAFF
DNA: TGCGCCAGCAGCCAACAGAGGCAGAAGAACACTGAAGCTTTCTTT
J: TRBJ1-1
D: -
size: many
V: TRBV4-3

CDR3: CASQTEGLSTLHF
DNA: TGCGCCAGTCAGACAGAGGGGCTTTCAACCCTCCACTTT
J: TRBJ1-6
D: -
size: many
V: TRBV5-1

CDR3: CASSRFQGRSYEQYF
DNA: TGTGCCAGCAGCCGCTTTCAGGGGCGGTCCTACGAGCAGTACTTC
J: TRBJ2-7
D: -
size: many
V: TRBV7-9

CDR3: CASSRSQGPYEQYF
DNA: TGTGCCAGCTCACGGTCACAGGGGCCCTACGAGCAGTACTTC
J: TRBJ2-7
D: TRBD1
size: many
V: TRBV18

CDR3: CASSATGTGLAKNIQYF
DNA: TGTGCCAGCAGCGCCACCGGGACAGGGTTAGCCAAAAACATTCAGTACTTC
J: TRBJ2-4
D: TRBD1
size: -
V: TRBV9

CDR3: CASSPRTLRYGYTF
DNA: TGCGCCAGCAGCCCGCGGACACTCCGCTATGGCTACACCTTC
J: TRBJ1-2
D: -
size: many
V: TRBV4-3

CDR3: CASSQSTSSSYNSPLHF
DNA: TGCGCCAGCAGCCAATCGACTAGCAGTTCCTATAATTCACCCCTCCACTTT
J: TRBJ1-6
D: -
size: few
V: TRBV4-3

CDR3: CASSPPGSDNEQFF
DNA: TGTGCCAGCAGCCCTCCCGGGTCGGACAATGAGCAGTTCTTC
J: TRBJ2-1
D: -
size: many
V: TRBV7-9

CDR3: CASTLAGDYGYTF
DNA: TGTGCCAGCACCTTGGCAGGTGACTATGGCTACACCTTC
J: TRBJ1-2
D: -
size: many
V: TRBV7-8

CDR3: CASSPTAPYGYTF
DNA: TGTGCCAGCAGCCCGACAGCCCCCTATGGCTACACCTTC
J: TRBJ1-2
D: -
size: many
V: TRBV5-5

CDR3: CASSFLRDRRSTTEAFF
DNA: TGTGCCAGCAGCTTCCTCCGGGACCGACGGTCAACCACTGAAGCTTTCTTT
J: TRBJ1-1
D: -
size: many
V: TRBV5-8

CDR3: CASSQDQGGGTEAFF
DNA: TGTGCCAGCAGCCAAGACCAGGGAGGAGGGACTGAAGCTTTCTTT
J: TRBJ1-1
D: -
size: many
V: TRBV4-2

CDR3: CSVRPVPGGQFF
DNA: TGCAGTGTCCGACCGGTCCCCGGAGGGCAGTTCTTC
J: TRBJ2-1
D: -
size: few
V: TRBV20-1

CDR3: CASSLQGLANGGELFF
DNA: TGTGCCAGCAGTTTACAGGGACTAGCAAATGGCGGGGAGCTGTTTTTT
J: TRBJ2-2
D: TRBD2
size: many
V: TRBV12-3/TRBV12-4

CDR3: CASSPHLGGFGNQPQHF
DNA: TGTGCCAGCAGTCCCCATCTCGGGGGATTCGGTAATCAGCCCCAGCATTTT
J: TRBJ1-5
D: -
size: many
V: TRBV12-3/TRBV12-4

CDR3: CASSSIRGSKETQYF
DNA: TGTGCCAGCAGCTCCATAAGGGGTTCTAAGGAGACCCAGTACTTC
J: TRBJ2-5
D: -
size: many
V: TRBV7-7

CDR3: CASSEQGANTEAFF
DNA: TGTGCCAGCAGTGAACAGGGGGCGAACACTGAAGCTTTCTTT
J: TRBJ1-1
D: TRBD1
size: many
V: TRBV12-3/TRBV12-4

CDR3: CASSQDRSGGYYNEQFF
DNA: TGTGCCAGCAGCCAAGATCGAAGCGGGGGATACTACAATGAGCAGTTCTTC
J: TRBJ2-1
D: TRBD2
size: few
V: TRBV4-2

CDR3: CASSLSSVSGNTIYF
DNA: TGTGCCAGCAGCTTATCGTCGGTCTCTGGAAACACCATATATTTT
J: TRBJ1-3
D: -
size: many
V: TRBV7-3

CDR3: CASSLGAPIETQYF
DNA: TGTGCCAGCAGCTTGGGGGCTCCCATAGAGACCCAGTACTTC
J: TRBJ2-5
D: -
size: many
V: TRBV5-5

CDR3: CASSQEFPRRGYNEQFF
DNA: TGTGCCAGCAGCCAAGAATTCCCGCGGCGAGGTTACAATGAGCAGTTCTTC
J: TRBJ2-1
D: -
size: many
V: TRBV14

CDR3: CASSLGGVSYGYTF
DNA: TGTGCCAGCAGTTTAGGTGGGGTTTCCTATGGCTACACCTTC
J: TRBJ1-2
D: -
size: many
V: TRBV12-3/TRBV12-4

CDR3: CSGQGIGDTQYF
DNA: TGCAGTGGACAGGGGATTGGAGATACGCAGTATTTT
J: TRBJ2-3
D: TRBD1
size: many
V: TRBV20-1

CDR3: CASSINAQGYTF
DNA: TGTGCCAGCAGCATAAATGCCCAGGGCTACACCTTC
J: TRBJ1-2
D: -
size: -
V: TRBV5-5

CDR3: CASSPGVRGGAGDEQFF
DNA: TGCGCCAGCAGCCCAGGGGTCCGCGGGGGGGCCGGGGATGAGCAGTTCTTC
J: TRBJ2-1
D: TRBD2
size: many
V: TRBV4-3